This TCR beta chain was sequenced in a study of blood T cell repertoires in COVID-19 (dated by TCRdb to 2018 to 2021). About the full investigation: The collaborator samples originated in the United States, Italy and Spain and spanned the acute and convalescent phases of COVID-19. Samples came from the ongoing ImmuneRACE study (first 160 participants) plus 1,254 subjects from 6 global collaborators. The material from the prospective study consisted of cDNA or gDNA derived from T cells, B-cell-depleted T cells, or PBMCs. Where available, HLA class I and class II types were obtained from metadata supplied by the sample provider rather than from assay-based typing. Nearly every sample came with metadata listing a de-identified subject ID, COVID-19 status, age in years and sex. Subjects who had been exposed to COVID-19, were actively infected with it, or had recovered from it provided the deeply sampled blood TCRbeta repertoires that made up the dataset. The repertoires were made available in a free public database intended to serve as a resource for research on the immune response to SARS-CoV-2.

Each collaborating institution followed its own protocols to collect whole blood in K2EDTA tubes. Collaborator samples were shipped for TCRbeta analysis as frozen whole blood, isolated PBMCs, or DNA extracted from either sample type. The immunoSEQ Assay, a bias-controlled multiplex PCR, was used to amplify TCRbeta CDR3 regions from genomic DNA. From the authors' description of their analysis: The number of nucleated cells in each sample was estimated from the amplification of reference gene primers within the assay. Sequence reads were collapsed and filtered to measure the absolute abundance of every unique TCRbeta CDR3 rearrangement. Productive Simpson clonality was computed per sample as the square root of Simpson's diversity index over productive rearrangements. Drawn from immuneACCESS, this table holds only the in-frame rearrangements with V and J called that TCRdb kept. Clones are partly lost; checked studies trace under half to an unresolved V gene and leave the rest unexplained. V and J calls and clone size come straight from that table; D and trimming were deduced from the DNA. This sample gives roughly 60,000 clones in total; around 83% of them show up just once. About 6% of the sample is in the top ten clones.

Study-level results and caveats: The quantity of clinical and demographic metadata differed by source and by participant and was supplied without curation.

Of note for this clone: The antigen it binds to is not known. Base qualities are missing; no much larger clone stands one base away.

This TCR was recovered from a woman aged 60-75 years with acute or convalescent COVID-19. The sequenced sample was peripheral blood.

CDR3 reads: CASSSDRTGETQYF. The sequenced DNA is TGCGCCAGCAGCTCAGACAGGACCGGGGAGACCCAGTACTTC. The sequence joins TRBV5-1 to TRBJ2-5, with TRBD1 tentatively as D gene (6 bases match). The trim is 3 bases for V and 5 bases for J, with a gap of 14 bases between the germline ends. CDR1 and CDR2 are read off the germline V gene as SGHRS and YFSETQ. From its cysteine to its phenylalanine, the CDR3 spans 14 amino acids. The retained sequence is limited to the CDR3, 42 bases, with the frame set at the first base.